This TCR beta chain was identified during a study of OX40 agonist ivuxolimab in advanced cancers. The V gene lost 4 bases and the J gene lost 4 bases, with 7 bases spanning the gap. This CDR3 comprises 12 residues. Germline loops: CDR1 SGHRS, CDR2 YFSETQ. The table came from immunoSEQ multiplex PCR; TCRdb's copy has only in-frame clones and leaves some out. Of about 20,000 clones in the sample, around nine tenths are singletons; the top ten hold around 56%. On this clone: Its specificity is not known.

Study-wide results and caveats: Clonal expansion from baseline to week 6 occurred in both CD4+ and CD8+ T cells. In a subset of nonresponders, normalized T-cell clonal expansion was also low.

The sequence was collected from an adult with an advanced solid tumor such as melanoma, head and neck, liver or kidney cancer. The specimen was CD4+ or CD8+ T cells sorted from blood, collected in a trial of the OX40 agonist ivuxolimab. The rearrangement links TRBV5-1 to TRBJ2-3; no reliable D call. The CDR3 nucleotides read TGCGCCAGCAGCATCCTACCAGATACGCAGTATTTT. Amino acids: CASSILPDTQYF.